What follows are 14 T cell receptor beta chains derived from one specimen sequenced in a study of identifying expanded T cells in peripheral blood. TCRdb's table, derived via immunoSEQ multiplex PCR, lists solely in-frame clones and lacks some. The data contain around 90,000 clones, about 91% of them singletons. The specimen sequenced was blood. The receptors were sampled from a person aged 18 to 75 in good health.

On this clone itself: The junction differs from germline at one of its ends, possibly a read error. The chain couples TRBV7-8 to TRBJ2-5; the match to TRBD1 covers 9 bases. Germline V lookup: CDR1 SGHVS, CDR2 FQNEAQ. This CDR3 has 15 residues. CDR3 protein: CAGSLRTGQGETQYF. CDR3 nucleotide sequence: TGTGCCGGCAGCTTACGGACCGGACAGGGGGAGACCCAGTACTTC.

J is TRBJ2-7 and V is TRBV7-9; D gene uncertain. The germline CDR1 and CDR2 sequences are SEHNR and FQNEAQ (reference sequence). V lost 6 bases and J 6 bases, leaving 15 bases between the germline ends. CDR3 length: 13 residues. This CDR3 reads CASSLDPLSEQYF. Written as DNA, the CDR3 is TGTGCCAGCAGTTTGGACCCCCTCAGCGAGCAGTACTTC.

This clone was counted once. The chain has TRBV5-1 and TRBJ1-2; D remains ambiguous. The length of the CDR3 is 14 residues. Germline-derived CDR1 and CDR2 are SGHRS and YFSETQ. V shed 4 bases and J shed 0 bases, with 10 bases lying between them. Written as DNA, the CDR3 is TGCGCCAGCAGCGCCTCACAGACTAACTATGGCTACACCTTC. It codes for CASSASQTNYGYTF.

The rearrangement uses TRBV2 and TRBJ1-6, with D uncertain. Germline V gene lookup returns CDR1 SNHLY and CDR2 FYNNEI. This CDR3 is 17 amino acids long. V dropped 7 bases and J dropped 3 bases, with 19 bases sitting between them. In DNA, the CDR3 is TGTGCCAGCATTTTTTCGGAGACTAGGCTCTATAATTCACCCCTCCACTTT. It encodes CASIFSETRLYNSPLHF.

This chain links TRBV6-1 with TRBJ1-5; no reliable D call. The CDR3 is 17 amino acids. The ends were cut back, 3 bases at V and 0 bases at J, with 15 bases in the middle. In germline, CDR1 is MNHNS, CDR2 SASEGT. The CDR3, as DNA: TGTGCCAGCAGTGAGAGTATCCGGCTTATTAGCAATCAGCCCCAGCATTTT. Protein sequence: CASSESIRLISNQPQHF.

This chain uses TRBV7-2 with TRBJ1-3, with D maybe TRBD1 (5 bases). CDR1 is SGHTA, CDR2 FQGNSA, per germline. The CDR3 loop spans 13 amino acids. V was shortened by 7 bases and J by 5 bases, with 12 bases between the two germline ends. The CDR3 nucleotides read TGTGCCAGCACCCCAGGGTACAGAAACACCATATATTTT. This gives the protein CASTPGYRNTIYF.

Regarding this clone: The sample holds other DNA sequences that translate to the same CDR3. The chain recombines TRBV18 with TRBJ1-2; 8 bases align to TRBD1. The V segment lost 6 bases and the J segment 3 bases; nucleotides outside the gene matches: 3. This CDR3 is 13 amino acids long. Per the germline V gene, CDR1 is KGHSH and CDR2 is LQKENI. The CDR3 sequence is CASSQQGDYGYTF. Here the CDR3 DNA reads TGTGCCAGCTCGCAACAGGGGGACTATGGCTACACCTTC. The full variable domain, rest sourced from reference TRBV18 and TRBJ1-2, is NAGVMQNPRHLVRRRGQEARLRCSPMKGHSHVYWYRQLPEEGLKFMVYLQKENIIDESGMPKERFSAEFPKEGPSILRIQQVVRGDSAAYFCASSQQGDYGYTFGSGTRLTVV.

CDR3 sequence (DNA): TGTGCCAGCAGTTTAAACGGCTACGAGCAGTACTTC. Its protein product is CASSLNGYEQYF. The chain has TRBV27 and TRBJ2-7, with D hard to call. Germline CDR1 is MNHEY and CDR2 is SMNVEV (reference sequence). V lost 2 bases and J lost 3, with 5 bases in between. The CDR3 runs to 12 residues.

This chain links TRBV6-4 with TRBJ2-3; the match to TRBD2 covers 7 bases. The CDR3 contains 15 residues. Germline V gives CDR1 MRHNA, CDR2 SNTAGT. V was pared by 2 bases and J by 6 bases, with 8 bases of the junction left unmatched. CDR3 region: CASSDVAGEGDTQYF. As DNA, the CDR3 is TGTGCCAGCAGTGACGTCGCGGGAGAGGGGGATACGCAGTATTTT.

In DNA form, the CDR3 reads TGTGCCAGCTCACCGGATTCGACAGGGCAAAATCAGCCCCAGCATTTT. Amino acid sequence: CASSPDSTGQNQPQHF. V usage is TRBV18 and J usage is TRBJ1-5; 7 bases agree with TRBD1. The CDR3 sequence is 16 residues long. Germline V gene lookup returns CDR1 KGHSH and CDR2 LQKENI. With V trimmed by 3 bases and J by 4 bases, 9 bases remained unmatched.

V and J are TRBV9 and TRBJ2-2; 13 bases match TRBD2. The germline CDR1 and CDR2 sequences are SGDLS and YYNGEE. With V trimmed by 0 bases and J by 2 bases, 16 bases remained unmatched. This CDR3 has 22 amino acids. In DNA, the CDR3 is TGTGCCAGCAGCGTAGCGGTCCCGGGACTAGCGGGAACTCAAAGTAACACCGGGGAGCTGTTTTTT. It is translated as CASSVAVPGLAGTQSNTGELFF.

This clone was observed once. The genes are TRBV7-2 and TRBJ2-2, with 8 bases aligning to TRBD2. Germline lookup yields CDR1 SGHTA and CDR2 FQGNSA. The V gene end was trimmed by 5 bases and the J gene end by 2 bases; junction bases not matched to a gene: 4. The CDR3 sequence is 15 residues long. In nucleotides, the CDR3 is TGTGCCAGCAGCCTCGGGGGGGCCAACACCGGGGAGCTGTTTTTT. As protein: CASSLGGANTGELFF.

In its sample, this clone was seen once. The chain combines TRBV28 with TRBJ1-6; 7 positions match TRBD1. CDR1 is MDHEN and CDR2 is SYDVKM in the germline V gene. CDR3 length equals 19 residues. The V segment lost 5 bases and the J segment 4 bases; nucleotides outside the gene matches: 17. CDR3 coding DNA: TGTGCCAGCAGTATGGTAACGACAGGGCCCTCCCTATATAATTCACCCCTCCACTTT. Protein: CASSMVTTGPSLYNSPLHF.

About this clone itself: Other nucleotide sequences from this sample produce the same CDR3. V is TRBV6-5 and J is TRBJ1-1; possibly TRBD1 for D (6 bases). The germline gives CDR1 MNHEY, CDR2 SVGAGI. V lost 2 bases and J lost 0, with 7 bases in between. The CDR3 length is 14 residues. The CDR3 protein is CASSYGGLNTEAFF. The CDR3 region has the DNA TGTGCCAGCAGTTACGGGGGCTTGAACACTGAAGCTTTCTTT.